A selection of T cell receptor beta chains follows, all from one sample in a study of T cell repertoires in cytomegalovirus infection. A single record per CDR3 protein comes from TCRdb applying MiXCR to the reads. The sample includes roughly 230,000 distinct CDR3 sequences, around an eighth seen only once; the top ten take approximately 1.8%. The sample comprised PBMCs. All receptors come from a human donor in good health (CMV status not recorded). Some clones in this sample may be carry-over from other donors' samples. Each CDR3 is given without its conserved first and last residue. Clone size is given for some rows only: seen once, a few or many times, or a class if the clone is expanded.

j_gene | v_gene | abundance | CDR3aa
TRBJ2-3 | TRBV6-2/TRBV6-3 | many | ASSYETDTQY
TRBJ1-2 | TRBV18 | NA | ASSPPRGHGYT
TRBJ1-2 | TRBV4-3 | NA | ASSQDSGGNYGYT
TRBJ1-2 | TRBV5-1 | NA | ASSSPGTGTYGYT
TRBJ1-1 | TRBV29-1 | few | SVGGQGYDTEAF
TRBJ2-1 | TRBV6-2/TRBV6-3 | NA | ASSYLAGGPAYNEQF
TRBJ1-5 | TRBV12-3/TRBV12-4 | many | ATQSGVINQPQH
TRBJ2-5 | TRBV28 | many | ASSIRQGANPPNTETQY
TRBJ2-6 | TRBV20-1 | NA | SARDFRDPGANVLT
TRBJ2-3 | TRBV4-2 | NA | ASSQDGGLATDTQY
TRBJ1-4 | TRBV19 | NA | ASRDRGATNEKLF
TRBJ2-5 | TRBV7-2 | many | ASSSDRAARRETQY
TRBJ1-5 | TRBV5-1 | NA | ASSYEKGESNQPQH
TRBJ2-5 | TRBV25-1 | NA | ASSDLGGLQETQY